One sample yielded the 12 T cell receptor beta chains listed below, sequenced in a study of blood T cell repertoires in COVID-19. The data were produced by immunoSEQ multiplex PCR, yet TCRdb's version contains in-frame clones alone and is incomplete. The top ten clones hold less than 45% of a sample with 13,000 or so clones, about 76% of them seen once. The sample comprised peripheral blood. The receptors come from a woman older than 75 with acute or convalescent COVID-19.

J is TRBJ1-4 and V is TRBV11-2; the match to TRBD1 covers 8 bases. The germline gives CDR1 SGHAT, CDR2 FQNNGV. CDR3 length equals 15 residues. J was trimmed by 8 bases and V by 5 bases; bases with no gene match: 10. Written as DNA, the CDR3 is TGTGCCAGCAGCCACGGGACAGGTCGGTTGGAAAAACTGTTTTTT. It yields the protein CASSHGTGRLEKLFF.

The J gene is TRBJ1-5, the V gene TRBV15, with unresolved D. Trimming took off 0 bases at V and 1 base at J, with 4 bases between the two ends. The CDR3 is made up of 14 amino acids. Germline CDR1 is LNHNV and CDR2 is YYDKDF (reference sequence). CDR3 in amino acids: CATSRDGSNQPQHF. In nucleotides, the CDR3 is TGTGCCACCAGCAGAGATGGCAGCAATCAGCCCCAGCATTTT.

The chain couples TRBV21-1 to TRBJ1-4. TRBV21-1 is a known pseudogene. The CDR3 length is 17 residues. The CDR3 sequence is CASRWLIATRCIEKLFF. The CDR3 DNA reads TGTGCCAGCAGATGGCTAATAGCTACAAGGTGCATTGAAAAACTGTTTTTT.

CDR3 bases: TGTGCCAGCAGTTACTCGGCACAGGGGTGGGAGACCCAGTACTTC. Translated, it gives CASSYSAQGWETQYF. The chain links TRBV6-5 to TRBJ2-5, with 7 bases aligning to TRBD1. Germline V CDR1 and CDR2: MNHEY, SVGAGI. This CDR3 is built from 15 residues. Trimming at V came to 0 bases and at J to 5 bases, leaving 6 bases not matched to a gene.

V usage is TRBV19 and J usage is TRBJ1-2; D ambiguous. There are 15 residues in the CDR3. V shed 3 bases and J shed 3 bases, with 14 bases lying between them. Germline V lookup: CDR1 LNHDA, CDR2 SQIVND (reference sequence). This CDR3 reads CASSISSTPDYGYTF. The CDR3 coding sequence is TGTGCCAGTAGTATCAGTAGCACTCCGGACTATGGCTACACCTTC.

This clone showed up just a few times. The chain links TRBV5-1 to TRBJ2-3; D possibly corresponds to TRBD2 (5 bases). Germline values: CDR1 SGHRS, CDR2 YFSETQ. The CDR3 consists of 15 residues. The V gene lost 0 bases and the J gene lost 5 bases, with 13 bases spanning the gap. The CDR3 is CASSLDEGWIDTQYF. In DNA form, the CDR3 reads TGCGCCAGCAGCTTGGATGAGGGATGGATAGATACGCAGTATTTT.

The CDR3 nucleotides read TGCGCCAGCAGCTTGGCCGGAGGGGGCGCTGGGGCCAACGTCCTGACTTTC. Its protein is CASSLAGGGAGANVLTF. V gene TRBV5-1 combines with J gene TRBJ2-6; tentative D call: TRBD1 (7 bases). The CDR3 is 17 residues long. Germline V gene data show CDR1 as SGHRS and CDR2 as YFSETQ. Trimming shortened V by 0 bases and J by 2 bases, and 12 bases separated the two germline ends.

This clone has a handful of counts. V usage is TRBV10-2 and J usage is TRBJ1-1; 7 bases match TRBD1. This CDR3 has 14 amino acids. Per germline, CDR1 WSHSY and CDR2 SAAADI. J gave up 3 bases and V 6 bases, and 7 bases lay outside the gene matches. CDR3 sequence: CASSQTGSHTEAFF. The CDR3 region has the DNA TGCGCCAGCAGCCAGACAGGGTCCCACACTGAAGCTTTCTTT.

The rearrangement joins TRBV27 to TRBJ1-6, with D possibly being TRBD1 (6 bases). CDR3 length: 17 residues. From germline, CDR1 is MNHEY and CDR2 SMNVEV (reference sequence). V lost 6 bases and J lost 2, with 17 bases in between. The CDR3 protein is CASRDLKGVAYNSPLHF. CDR3 DNA sequence: TGTGCCAGCAGAGACCTCAAGGGGGTGGCCTATAATTCACCCCTCCACTTT.

This chain connects TRBV15 to TRBJ2-7; D is perhaps TRBD1 (5 bases). V was trimmed by 2 bases and J by 3 bases, leaving 8 bases between them. Germline assignment: CDR1 LNHNV and CDR2 YYDKDF (reference sequence). The CDR3 is 13 residues long. CDR3 sequence reads: CATSRPQGYEQYF. CDR3 bases: TGTGCCACCAGCAGACCCCAGGGCTACGAGCAGTACTTC.

The chain employs TRBV5-5 and TRBJ2-1; 7 positions agree with TRBD1. CDR1 and CDR2 from the germline V gene are SGHKS and YYEKEE (reference sequence). The CDR3 runs to 12 residues. With 3 bases clipped from V and 12 bases from J, the junction kept 6 bases outside the gene matches. DNA for the CDR3: TGTGCCAGCAGCTGGCAGGGGGAAGGGCAGTTCTTC. Translated: CASSWQGEGQFF.

V is TRBV7-8 and J is TRBJ2-1; possible D gene TRBD2, 6 bases. This CDR3 is 16 amino acids long. V lost 4 bases and J 2 bases, leaving 15 bases between the germline ends. Germline V lookup: CDR1 SGHVS, CDR2 FQNEAQ. CDR3 DNA sequence: TGTGCCAGCAGCTCAACTAGCACCCAAACCTACAATGAGCAGTTCTTC. Its protein is CASSSTSTQTYNEQFF.